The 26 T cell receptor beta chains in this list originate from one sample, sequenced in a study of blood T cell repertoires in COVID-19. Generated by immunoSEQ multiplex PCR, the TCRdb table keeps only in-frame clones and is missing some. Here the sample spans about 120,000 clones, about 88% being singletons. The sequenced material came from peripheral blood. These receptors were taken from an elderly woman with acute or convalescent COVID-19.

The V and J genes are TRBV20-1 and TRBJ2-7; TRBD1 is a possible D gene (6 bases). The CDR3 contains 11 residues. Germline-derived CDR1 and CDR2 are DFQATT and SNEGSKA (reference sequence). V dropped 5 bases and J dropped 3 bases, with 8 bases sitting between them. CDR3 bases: TGCAGTGCTGGGGACAACTACGAGCAGTACTTC. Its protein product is CSAGDNYEQYF.

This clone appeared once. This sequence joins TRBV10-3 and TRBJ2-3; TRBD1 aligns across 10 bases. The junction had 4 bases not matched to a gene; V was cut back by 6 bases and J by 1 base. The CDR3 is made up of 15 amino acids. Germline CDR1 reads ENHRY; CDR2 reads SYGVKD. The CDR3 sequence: CAISSGTGGTDTQYF. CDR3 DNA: TGTGCCATCAGCTCCGGGACAGGGGGCACAGATACGCAGTATTTT.

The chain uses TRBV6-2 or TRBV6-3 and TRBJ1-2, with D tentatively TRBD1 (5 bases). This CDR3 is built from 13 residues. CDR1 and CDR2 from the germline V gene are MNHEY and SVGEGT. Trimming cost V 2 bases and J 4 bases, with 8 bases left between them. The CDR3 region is CASSYQGIYGYTF. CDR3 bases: TGTGCCAGCAGTTACCAGGGCATCTATGGCTACACCTTC.

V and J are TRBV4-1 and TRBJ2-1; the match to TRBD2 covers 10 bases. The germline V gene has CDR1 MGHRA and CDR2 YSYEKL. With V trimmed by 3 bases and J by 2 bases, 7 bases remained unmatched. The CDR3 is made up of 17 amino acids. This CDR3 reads CASSHRTLAGAYNEQFF. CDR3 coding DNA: TGCGCCAGCAGCCACCGTACCCTAGCGGGGGCCTACAATGAGCAGTTCTTC.

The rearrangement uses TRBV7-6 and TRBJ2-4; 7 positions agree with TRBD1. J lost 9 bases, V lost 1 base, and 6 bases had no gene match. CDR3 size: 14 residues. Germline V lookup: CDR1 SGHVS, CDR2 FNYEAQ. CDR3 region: CASSLEGGGGIQYF. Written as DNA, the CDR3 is TGTGCCAGCAGCTTAGAAGGGGGCGGCGGCATTCAGTACTTC.

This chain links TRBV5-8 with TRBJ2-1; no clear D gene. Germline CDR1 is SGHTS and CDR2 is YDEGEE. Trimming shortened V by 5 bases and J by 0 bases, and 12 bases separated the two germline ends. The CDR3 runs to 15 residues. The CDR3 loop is CASSQGGLSYNEQFF. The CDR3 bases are TGTGCCAGCAGTCAAGGTGGGCTCTCCTACAATGAGCAGTTCTTC.

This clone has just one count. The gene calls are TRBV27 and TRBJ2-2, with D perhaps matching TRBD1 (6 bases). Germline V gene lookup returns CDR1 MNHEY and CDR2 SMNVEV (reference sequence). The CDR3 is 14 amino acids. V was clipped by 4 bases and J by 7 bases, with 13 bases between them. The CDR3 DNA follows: TGTGCCAGCAGTTCCCGACAGGTGGGCGGGGAGCTGTTTTTT. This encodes CASSSRQVGGELFF.

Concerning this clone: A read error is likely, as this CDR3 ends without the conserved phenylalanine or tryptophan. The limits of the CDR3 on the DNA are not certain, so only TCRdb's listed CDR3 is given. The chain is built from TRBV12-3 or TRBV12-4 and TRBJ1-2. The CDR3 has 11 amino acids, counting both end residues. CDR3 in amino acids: CASSLGPRLYL.

The CDR3 here is CASSQQGRGTEAFF. The CDR3, as DNA: TGTGCCAGCAGCCAACAGGGGCGAGGGACTGAAGCTTTCTTT. The rearrangement joins TRBV3-1 (or the pseudogene TRBV3-2) to TRBJ1-1; D may be TRBD1 (6 bases). The CDR3 is made up of 14 amino acids. The V end lost 2 bases, the J end lost 5 bases, and 12 bases lay between the germline ends. Germline V gene sequence: CDR1 LGHDT, CDR2 YNNKEL (reference sequence).

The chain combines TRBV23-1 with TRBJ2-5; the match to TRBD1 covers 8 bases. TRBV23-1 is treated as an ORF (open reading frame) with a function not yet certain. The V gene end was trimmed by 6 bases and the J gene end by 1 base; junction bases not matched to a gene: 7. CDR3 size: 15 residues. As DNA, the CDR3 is TGCGCCAGCAGACCGGACAGGGAAACCCAAGAGACCCAGTACTTC. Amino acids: CASRPDRETQETQYF.

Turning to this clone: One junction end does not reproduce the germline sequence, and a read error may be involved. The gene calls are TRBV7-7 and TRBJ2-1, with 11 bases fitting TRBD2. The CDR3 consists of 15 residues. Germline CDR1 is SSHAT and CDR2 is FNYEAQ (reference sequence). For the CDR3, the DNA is TGTGCTAGCAGCTTAGCGGGGGGGCGCGGCAATGAGCAGTTCTTC. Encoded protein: CASSLAGGRGNEQFF.

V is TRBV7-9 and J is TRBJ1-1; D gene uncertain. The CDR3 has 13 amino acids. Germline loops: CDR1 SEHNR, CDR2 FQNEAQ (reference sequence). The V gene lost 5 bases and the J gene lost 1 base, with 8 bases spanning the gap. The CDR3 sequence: CASSPDWNTEAFF. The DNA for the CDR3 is TGTGCCAGCAGCCCGGACTGGAACACTGAAGCTTTCTTT.

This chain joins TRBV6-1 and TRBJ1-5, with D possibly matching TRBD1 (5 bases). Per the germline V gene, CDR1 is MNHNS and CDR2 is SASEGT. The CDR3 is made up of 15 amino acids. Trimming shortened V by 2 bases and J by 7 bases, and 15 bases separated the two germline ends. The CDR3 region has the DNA TGTGCCAGCAGTGAACGTGGATCAGGGTTCCAGCCCCAGCATTTT. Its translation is CASSERGSGFQPQHF.

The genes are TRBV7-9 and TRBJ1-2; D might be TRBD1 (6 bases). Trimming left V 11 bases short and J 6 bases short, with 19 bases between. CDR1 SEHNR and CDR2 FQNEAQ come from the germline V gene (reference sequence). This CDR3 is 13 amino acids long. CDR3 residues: CAGARGGADGYTF. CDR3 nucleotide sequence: TGTGCCGGGGCCCGTGGGGGCGCGGATGGCTACACCTTC. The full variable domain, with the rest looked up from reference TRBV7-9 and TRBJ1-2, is DTGVSQNPRHKITKRGQNVTFRCDPISEHNRLYWYRQTLGQGPEFLTYFQNEAQLEKSRLLSDRFSAERPKGSFSTLEIQRTEQGDSAMYLCAGARGGADGYTFGSGTRLTVV.

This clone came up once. In DNA, the CDR3 is TGTGCCAGCTCACCACCGGGCAGGTCCACCTACGAGCAGTACTTC. Its protein is CASSPPGRSTYEQYF. The rearrangement uses TRBV18 and TRBJ2-7, with D unclear. CDR1 KGHSH and CDR2 LQKENI come from the germline V gene. The CDR3 spans 15 residues. The V end lost 0 bases, the J end lost 2 bases, and 11 bases lay between the germline ends. Using reference TRBV18 and TRBJ2-7 for the parts outside the CDR3, the full variable domain is NAGVMQNPRHLVRRRGQEARLRCSPMKGHSHVYWYRQLPEEGLKFMVYLQKENIIDESGMPKERFSAEFPKEGPSILRIQQVVRGDSAAYFCASSPPGRSTYEQYFGPGTRLTVT.

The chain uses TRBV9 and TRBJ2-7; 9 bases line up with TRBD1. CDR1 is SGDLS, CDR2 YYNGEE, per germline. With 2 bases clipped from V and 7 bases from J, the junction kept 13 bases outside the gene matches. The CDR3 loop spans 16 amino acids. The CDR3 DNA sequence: TGTGCCAGCAGCGTCACAGGGGGCCCTGATGTGGGAGAGCAGTACTTC. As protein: CASSVTGGPDVGEQYF.

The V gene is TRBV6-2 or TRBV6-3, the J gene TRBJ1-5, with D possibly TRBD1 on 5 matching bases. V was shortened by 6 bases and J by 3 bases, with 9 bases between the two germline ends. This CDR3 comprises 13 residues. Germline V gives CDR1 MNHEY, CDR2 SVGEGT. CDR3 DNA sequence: TGTGCCAGCAGCGGGGCCCCCAATCAGCCCCAGCATTTT. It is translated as CASSGAPNQPQHF.

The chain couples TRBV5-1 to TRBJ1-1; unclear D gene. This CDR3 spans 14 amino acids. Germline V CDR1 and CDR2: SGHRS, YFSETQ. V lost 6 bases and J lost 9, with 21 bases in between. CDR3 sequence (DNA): TGCGCCAGCATAGAAGCTGGTGGAGGCCGCCAAGCTTTCTTT. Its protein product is CASIEAGGGRQAFF.

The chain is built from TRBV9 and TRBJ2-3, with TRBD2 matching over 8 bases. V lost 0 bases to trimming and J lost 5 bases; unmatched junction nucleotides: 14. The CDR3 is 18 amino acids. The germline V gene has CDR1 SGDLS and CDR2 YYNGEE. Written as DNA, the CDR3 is TGTGCCAGCAGCGTAGCTCAGGGAGCGGGGGACGCCCGAGATACGCAGTATTTT. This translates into CASSVAQGAGDARDTQYF.

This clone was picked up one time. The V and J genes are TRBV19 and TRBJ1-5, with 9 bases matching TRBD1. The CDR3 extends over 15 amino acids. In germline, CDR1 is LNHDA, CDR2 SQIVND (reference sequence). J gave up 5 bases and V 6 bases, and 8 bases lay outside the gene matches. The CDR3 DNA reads TGTGCCAGTAGCTCCGGGACAGGGACCTATCAGCCCCAGCATTTT. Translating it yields CASSSGTGTYQPQHF.

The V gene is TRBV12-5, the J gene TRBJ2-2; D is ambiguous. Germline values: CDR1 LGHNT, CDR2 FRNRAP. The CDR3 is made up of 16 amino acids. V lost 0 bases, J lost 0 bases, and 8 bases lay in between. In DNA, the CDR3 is TGTGCTAGTGGTTTGGTAACTCAGGCGAACACCGGGGAGCTGTTTTTT. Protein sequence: CASGLVTQANTGELFF.

The CDR3 nucleotides are TGTGCCAGCAGTGGGGAGGACACCGGGGAGCTGTTTTTT. It codes for CASSGEDTGELFF. This chain uses TRBV2 with TRBJ2-2; possibly TRBD2 for D (6 bases). Trimming shortened V by 4 bases and J by 3 bases, and 6 bases separated the two germline ends. This CDR3 region has 13 residues. In germline, CDR1 is SNHLY, CDR2 FYNNEI.

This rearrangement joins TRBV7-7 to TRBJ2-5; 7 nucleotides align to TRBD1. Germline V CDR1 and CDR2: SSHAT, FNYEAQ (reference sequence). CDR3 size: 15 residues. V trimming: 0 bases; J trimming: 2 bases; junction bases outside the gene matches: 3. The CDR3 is CASSLAMGQQETQYF. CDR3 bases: TGTGCCAGCAGCTTAGCCATGGGACAGCAAGAGACCCAGTACTTC.

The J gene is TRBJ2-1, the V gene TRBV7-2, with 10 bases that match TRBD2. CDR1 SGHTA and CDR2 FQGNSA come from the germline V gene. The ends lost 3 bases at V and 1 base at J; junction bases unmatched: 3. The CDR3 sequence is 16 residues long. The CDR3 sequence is CASSFSTSGSYNEQFF. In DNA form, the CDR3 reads TGTGCCAGCAGCTTCTCGACTAGCGGGTCCTACAATGAGCAGTTCTTC.

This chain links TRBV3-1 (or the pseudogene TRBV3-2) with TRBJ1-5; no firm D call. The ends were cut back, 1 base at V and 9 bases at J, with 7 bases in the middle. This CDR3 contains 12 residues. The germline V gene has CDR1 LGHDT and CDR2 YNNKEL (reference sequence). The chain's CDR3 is CASSQVGRPQHF. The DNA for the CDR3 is TGTGCCAGCAGCCAAGTCGGTCGGCCCCAGCATTTT.

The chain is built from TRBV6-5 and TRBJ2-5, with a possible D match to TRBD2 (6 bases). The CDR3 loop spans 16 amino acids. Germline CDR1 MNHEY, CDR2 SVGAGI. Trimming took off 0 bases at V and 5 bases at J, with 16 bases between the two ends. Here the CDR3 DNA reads TGTGCCAGCAGTTACTCCGGCCAGGGACTTTGGGAGACCCAGTACTTC. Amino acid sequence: CASSYSGQGLWETQYF.